This TCR beta chain was documented in a study of T cells in Graves' hyperthyroidism and ophthalmopathy. The sample holds a few counts of this clonotype. What it binds is unknown. The CDR3 has 13 amino acids. CDR1 DFQATT and CDR2 SNEGSKA come from the germline V gene (reference sequence). V lost 7 bases and J lost 10, with 17 bases in between. Amplification targeted TCR beta CDR3 regions from RNA transcripts. Using the HTBI primer set, a first-round RT-PCR was run on the TCR CDR3. TCRdb re-called the multiplex PCR reads through MiXCR, storing one row per CDR3 protein. Of around 660,000 distinct CDR3 sequences in the sample, 45% were seen once. Notes on the study in general: Blood also held most thyroid clonotypes expanded beyond 0.001.

The sample consisted of peripheral blood or thyroid tissue (not recorded which). The rearrangement uses TRBV20-1 and TRBJ1-6; tentatively, D is TRBD1 (5 bases). This TCR was sampled from an adult man with Graves' disease, either hyperthyroidism or ophthalmopathy (not recorded which). The CDR3 nucleotides read TGCAGTGTTTCACCCGGAGAGGGGTCACCCCTCCACTTT. Encoded protein: CSVSPGEGSPLHF.